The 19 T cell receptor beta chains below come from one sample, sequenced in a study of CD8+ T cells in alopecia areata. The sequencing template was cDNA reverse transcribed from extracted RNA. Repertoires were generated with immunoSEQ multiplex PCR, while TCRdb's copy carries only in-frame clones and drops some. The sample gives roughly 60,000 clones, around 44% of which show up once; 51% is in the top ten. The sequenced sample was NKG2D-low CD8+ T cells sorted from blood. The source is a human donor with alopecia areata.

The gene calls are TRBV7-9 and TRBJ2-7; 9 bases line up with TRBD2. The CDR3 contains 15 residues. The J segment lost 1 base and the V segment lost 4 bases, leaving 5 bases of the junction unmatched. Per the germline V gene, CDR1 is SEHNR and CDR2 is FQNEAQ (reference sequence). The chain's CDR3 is CASSSKRGASYEQYF. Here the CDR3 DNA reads TGTGCCAGCAGCTCAAAGCGGGGGGCATCCTACGAGCAGTACTTC.

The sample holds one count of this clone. The CDR3, as DNA: TGTGCCAGCAGCTTTGCCGGGGAGCTGTTTTTT. Its translation is CASSFAGELFF. This sequence joins TRBV7-6 and TRBJ2-2; the D is unclear. V was clipped by 3 bases and J by 6 bases, with 2 bases between them. The CDR3 sequence is 11 residues long. Germline V gene data show CDR1 as SGHVS and CDR2 as FNYEAQ.

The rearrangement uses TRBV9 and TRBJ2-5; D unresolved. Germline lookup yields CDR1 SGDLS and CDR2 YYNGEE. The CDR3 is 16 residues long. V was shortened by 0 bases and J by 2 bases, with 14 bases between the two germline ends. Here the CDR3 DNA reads TGTGCCAGCAGCGTAGCAGGCCATCAACAACAAGAGACCCAGTACTTC. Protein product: CASSVAGHQQQETQYF. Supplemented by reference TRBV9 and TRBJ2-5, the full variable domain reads DSGVTQTPKHLITATGQRVTLRCSPRSGDLSVYWYQQSLDQGLQFLIQYYNGEERAKGNILERFSAQQFPDLHSELNLSSLELGDSALYFCASSVAGHQQQETQYFGPGTRLLVL.

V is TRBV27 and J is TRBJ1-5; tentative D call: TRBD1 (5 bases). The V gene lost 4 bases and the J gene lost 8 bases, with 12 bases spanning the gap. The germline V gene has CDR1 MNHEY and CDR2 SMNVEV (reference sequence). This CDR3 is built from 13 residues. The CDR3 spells CASSSGTHEPQHF. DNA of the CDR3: TGTGCCAGCAGTTCGGGGACCCACGAGCCCCAGCATTTT.

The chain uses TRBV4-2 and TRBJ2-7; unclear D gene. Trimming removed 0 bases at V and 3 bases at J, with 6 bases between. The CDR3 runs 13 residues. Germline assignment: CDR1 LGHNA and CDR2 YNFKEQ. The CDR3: CASSQDSLYEQYF. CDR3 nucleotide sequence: TGTGCCAGCAGCCAAGACAGCCTCTACGAGCAGTACTTC.

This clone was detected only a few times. CDR3 sequence (DNA): TGCAGCGCCGACAGGGGCCCCAATACGCAGTATTTT. This gives the protein CSADRGPNTQYF. The gene calls are TRBV29-1 and TRBJ2-3; TRBD1 agrees at 8 bases. From germline, CDR1 is SQVTM and CDR2 ANQGSEA. Unmatched junction bases numbered 7, after V lost 7 bases and J lost 7 bases. This CDR3 has 12 amino acids.

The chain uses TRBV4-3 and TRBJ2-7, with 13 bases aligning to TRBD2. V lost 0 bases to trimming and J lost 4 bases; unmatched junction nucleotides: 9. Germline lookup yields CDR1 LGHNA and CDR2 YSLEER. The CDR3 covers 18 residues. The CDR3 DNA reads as TGCGCCAGCAGCCAAGATCGTCAGGGGACTAGCGGGACTTACGAGCAGTACTTC. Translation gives CASSQDRQGTSGTYEQYF.

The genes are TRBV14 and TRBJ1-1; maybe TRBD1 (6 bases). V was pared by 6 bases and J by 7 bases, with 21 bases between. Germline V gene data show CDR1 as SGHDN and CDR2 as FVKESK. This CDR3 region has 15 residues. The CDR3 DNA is TGTGCCAGCAGTCCCGAATCTACAGGGTTGGTTGAAGCTTTCTTT. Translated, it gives CASSPESTGLVEAFF.

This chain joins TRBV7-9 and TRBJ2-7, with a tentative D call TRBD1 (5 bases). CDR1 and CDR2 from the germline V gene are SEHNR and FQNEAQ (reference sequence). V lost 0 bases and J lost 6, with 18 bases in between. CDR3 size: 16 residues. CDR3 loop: CASSLAPGWVAVEQYF. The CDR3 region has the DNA TGTGCCAGCAGCTTAGCTCCAGGGTGGGTAGCCGTCGAGCAGTACTTC.

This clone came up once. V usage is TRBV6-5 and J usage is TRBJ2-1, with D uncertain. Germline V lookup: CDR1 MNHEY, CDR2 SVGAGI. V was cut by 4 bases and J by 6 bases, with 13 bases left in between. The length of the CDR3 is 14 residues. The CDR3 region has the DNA TGTGCCAGCAGTTTGGGCGGAAACCTCAATGAGCAGTTCTTC. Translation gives CASSLGGNLNEQFF.

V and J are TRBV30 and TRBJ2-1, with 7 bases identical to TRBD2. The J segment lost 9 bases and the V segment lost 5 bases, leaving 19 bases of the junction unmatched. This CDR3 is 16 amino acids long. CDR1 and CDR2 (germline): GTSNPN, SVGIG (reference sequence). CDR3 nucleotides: TGTGCCTGGGTGGATGGGGCTAGCGGACCAACTTTTGAGCAGTTCTTC. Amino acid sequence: CAWVDGASGPTFEQFF.

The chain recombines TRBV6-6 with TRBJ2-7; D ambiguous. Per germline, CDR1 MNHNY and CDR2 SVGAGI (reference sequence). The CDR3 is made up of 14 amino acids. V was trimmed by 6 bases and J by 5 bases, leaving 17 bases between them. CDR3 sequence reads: CASRDWDTVDEQYF. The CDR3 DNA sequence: TGTGCCAGCAGAGACTGGGATACGGTAGACGAGCAGTACTTC.

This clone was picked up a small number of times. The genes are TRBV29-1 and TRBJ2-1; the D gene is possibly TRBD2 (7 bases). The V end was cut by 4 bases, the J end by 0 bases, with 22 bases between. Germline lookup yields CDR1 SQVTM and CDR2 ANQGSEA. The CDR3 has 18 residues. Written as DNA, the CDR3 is TGCAGCGTTGTTGAGCGGGACATAACCCTGGGCTCCTACAATGAGCAGTTCTTC. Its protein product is CSVVERDITLGSYNEQFF.

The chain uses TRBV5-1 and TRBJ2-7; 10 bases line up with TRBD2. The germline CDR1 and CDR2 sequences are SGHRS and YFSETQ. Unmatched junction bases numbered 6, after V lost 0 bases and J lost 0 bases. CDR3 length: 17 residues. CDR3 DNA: TGCGCCAGCAGCTTGGAAGCGGGAGGGACGAGCTCCTACGAGCAGTACTTC. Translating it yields CASSLEAGGTSSYEQYF. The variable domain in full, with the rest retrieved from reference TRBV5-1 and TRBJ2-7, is KAGVTQTPRYLIKTRGQQVTLSCSPISGHRSVSWYQQTPGQGLQFLFEYFSETQRNKGNFPGRFSGRQFSNSRSEMNVSTLELGDSALYLCASSLEAGGTSSYEQYFGPGTRLTVT.

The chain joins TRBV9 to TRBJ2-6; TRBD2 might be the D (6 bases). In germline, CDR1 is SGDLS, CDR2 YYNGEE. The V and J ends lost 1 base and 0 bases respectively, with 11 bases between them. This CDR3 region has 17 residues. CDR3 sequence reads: CASSVSGPLSGANVLTF. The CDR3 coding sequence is TGTGCCAGCAGCGTAAGCGGGCCTCTCTCTGGGGCCAACGTCCTGACTTTC.

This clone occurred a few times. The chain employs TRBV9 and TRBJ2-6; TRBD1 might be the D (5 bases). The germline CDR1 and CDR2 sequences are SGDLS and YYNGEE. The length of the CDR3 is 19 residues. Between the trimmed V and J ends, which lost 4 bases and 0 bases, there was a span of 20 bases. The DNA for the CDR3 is TGTGCCAGCAGCCCAATCAAGGACACTTTTTCCTCTGGGGCCAACGTCCTGACTTTC. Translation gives CASSPIKDTFSSGANVLTF.

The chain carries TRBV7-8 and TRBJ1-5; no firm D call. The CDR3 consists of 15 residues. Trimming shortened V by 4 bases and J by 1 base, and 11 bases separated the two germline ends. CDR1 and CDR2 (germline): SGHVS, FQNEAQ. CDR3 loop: CASSSHQASNQPQHF. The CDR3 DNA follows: TGTGCCAGCAGCTCACATCAAGCAAGCAATCAGCCCCAGCATTTT.

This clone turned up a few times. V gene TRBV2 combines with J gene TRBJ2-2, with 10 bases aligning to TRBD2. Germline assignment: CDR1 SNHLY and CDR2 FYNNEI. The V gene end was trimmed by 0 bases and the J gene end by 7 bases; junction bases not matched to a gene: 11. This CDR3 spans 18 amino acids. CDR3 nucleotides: TGTGCCAGCAGTGAAGCACCTAGCGGGGGCCTCTTTCGCGGGGAGCTGTTTTTT. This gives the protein CASSEAPSGGLFRGELFF.

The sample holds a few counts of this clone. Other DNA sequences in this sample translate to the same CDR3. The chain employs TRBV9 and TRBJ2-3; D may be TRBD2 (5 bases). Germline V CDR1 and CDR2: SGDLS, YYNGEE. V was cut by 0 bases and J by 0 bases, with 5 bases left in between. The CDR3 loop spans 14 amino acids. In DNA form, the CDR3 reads TGTGCCAGCAGCGTAGCGGGGAGCACAGATACGCAGTATTTT. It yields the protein CASSVAGSTDTQYF.